The 26 T cell receptor beta chains given below trace back to one sample, sequenced in a study of identical twins. One entry per CDR3 protein, called by TCRdb with MiXCR from the 5' RACE reads. The table records about 690,000 distinct CDR3 sequences, approximately 21% of them present only once. Another study also made use of these data, one on T cells expressing NK-cell markers.

The sequenced sample consisted of PBMCs. The source is a woman aged 18-29 years in good health.

This clonotype occurred a few times. The chain recombines TRBV12-3 or TRBV12-4 with TRBJ2-3; D is undetermined. The V and J ends lost 7 bases and 4 bases respectively, with 12 bases between them. This CDR3 has 13 amino acids. In DNA form, the CDR3 reads TGTGCCAGCAACTTGGTTAGCTCAGATACGCAGTATTTT. Translating it yields CASNLVSSDTQYF.

A remark on this clonotype: At one boundary the junction diverges from the germline segment, which might be a read error. The genes are TRBV20-1 and TRBJ2-1; 8 bases align to TRBD2. The germline V gene has CDR1 DFQATT and CDR2 SNEGSKA (reference sequence). CDR3 length equals 17 residues. In DNA, the CDR3 is TGCTGTGCTAGAGATCATGGCGGGGGGCACTCCTACAATGAGCAGTTCTTC. This translates into CCARDHGGGHSYNEQFF.

The rearrangement uses TRBV7-9 and TRBJ2-1; D possibly corresponds to TRBD2 (5 bases). Germline V CDR1 and CDR2: SEHNR, FQNEAQ (reference sequence). V lost 0 bases, J lost 6 bases, and 18 bases lay in between. The length of the CDR3 is 17 residues. Here the CDR3 reads CASSLALLVSDRNEQFF. CDR3 coding DNA: TGTGCCAGCAGCTTAGCTCTACTAGTTTCGGATCGCAATGAGCAGTTCTTC. Full variable domain (outside the CDR3, taken from reference TRBV7-9 and TRBJ2-1): DTGVSQNPRHKITKRGQNVTFRCDPISEHNRLYWYRQTLGQGPEFLTYFQNEAQLEKSRLLSDRFSAERPKGSFSTLEIQRTEQGDSAMYLCASSLALLVSDRNEQFFGPGTRLTVL.

CDR3 protein: CASSLNPGGEETQYF. The CDR3 nucleotides read TGCGCCAGCAGCTTAAATCCGGGGGGAGAAGAGACCCAGTACTTC. The J gene is TRBJ2-5, the V gene TRBV5-1; 7 bases line up with TRBD2. V was clipped by 2 bases and J by 3 bases; unmatched bases: 7. Germline lookup yields CDR1 SGHRS and CDR2 YFSETQ. The CDR3 contains 15 residues.

The V gene is TRBV7-9, the J gene TRBJ2-5, with 11 bases that match TRBD2. Trimming cost V 6 bases and J 5 bases; bases outside gene matches: 8. CDR1 and CDR2 from the germline V gene are SEHNR and FQNEAQ (reference sequence). CDR3 size: 15 residues. The DNA of the CDR3 is TGTGCCAGCAGTCTACTAGCGGGGGTTATGGAGACCCAGTACTTC. Encoded protein: CASSLLAGVMETQYF.

Ten or more counts support this clonotype. V gene TRBV10-3 combines with J gene TRBJ1-2; no clear D. Per germline, CDR1 ENHRY and CDR2 SYGVKD. Trimming shortened V by 4 bases and J by 3 bases, and 15 bases separated the two germline ends. This CDR3 comprises 15 residues. The CDR3 DNA follows: TGTGCCATCAGTGTTCAGGCAGCCCAAGACTATGGCTACACCTTC. Its protein is CAISVQAAQDYGYTF.

The chain has TRBV7-2 and TRBJ1-2; TRBD1 matches 9 bases. The germline gives CDR1 SGHTA, CDR2 FQGNSA. V shed 5 bases, J shed 8 bases, and the junction held 9 bases outside the gene matches. CDR3 length: 14 amino acids. DNA for the CDR3: TGTGCCAGCAGCCCATCGACAGGGGGATTAGGCTACACCTTC. Its protein product is CASSPSTGGLGYTF.

The J gene is TRBJ2-1, the V gene TRBV7-9; 8 bases are a match to TRBD2. From germline, CDR1 is SEHNR and CDR2 FQNEAQ (reference sequence). V shed 10 bases, J shed 7 bases, and the junction held 15 bases outside the gene matches. The CDR3 length is 15 residues. CDR3 residues: CATKSGTSDGNEQFF. The DNA of the CDR3 is TGTGCCACCAAAAGCGGGACTAGTGACGGGAATGAGCAGTTCTTC.

This clonotype occurred many times. This chain connects TRBV7-9 to TRBJ2-1; TRBD1 aligns across 7 bases. The CDR3 totals 14 residues. CDR1 SEHNR and CDR2 FQNEAQ come from the germline V gene (reference sequence). V lost 1 base to trimming and J lost 7 bases; unmatched junction nucleotides: 4. The CDR3 loop reads CASSLEHRGNEQFF. CDR3 in DNA: TGTGCCAGCAGCTTAGAGCACAGGGGAAATGAGCAGTTCTTC. The variable domain in full, with the rest retrieved from reference TRBV7-9 and TRBJ2-1, is DTGVSQNPRHKITKRGQNVTFRCDPISEHNRLYWYRQTLGQGPEFLTYFQNEAQLEKSRLLSDRFSAERPKGSFSTLEIQRTEQGDSAMYLCASSLEHRGNEQFFGPGTRLTVL.

The chain joins TRBV4-3 to TRBJ2-3; the match to TRBD2 covers 8 bases. CDR3 length: 15 residues. The V segment lost 3 bases and the J segment 6 bases; nucleotides outside the gene matches: 8. CDR1 and CDR2 (germline): LGHNA, YSLEER. CDR3 in amino acids: CASSQGLDRGDTQYF. The DNA for the CDR3 is TGCGCCAGCAGCCAGGGACTAGATCGGGGGGATACGCAGTATTTT.

V and J are TRBV29-1 and TRBJ2-5, with D possibly being TRBD1 (5 bases). CDR1 and CDR2 (germline): SQVTM, ANQGSEA. With 3 bases removed from V and 1 base from J, the gap between germline ends came to 12 bases. This CDR3 region has 14 residues. CDR3 protein: CSVDLIDSQETQYF. CDR3 in DNA: TGCAGCGTTGACCTCATTGACAGCCAAGAGACCCAGTACTTC. Drawing the rest from reference TRBV29-1 and TRBJ2-5, the complete variable domain is SAVISQKPSRDICQRGTSLTIQCQVDSQVTMMFWYRQQPGQSLTLIATANQGSEATYESGFVIDKFPISRPNLTFSTLTVSNMSPEDSSIYLCSVDLIDSQETQYFGPGTRLLVL.

The DNA for the CDR3 is TGTGCCATCAGAGGGGACAGCGACTATGGCTACACCTTC. Amino acids: CAIRGDSDYGYTF. The rearrangement uses TRBV10-3 and TRBJ1-2, with 7 bases that match TRBD1. V shed 6 bases and J 3 bases; nucleotides not matched to a gene: 4. The CDR3 covers 13 residues. The germline CDR1 and CDR2 sequences are ENHRY and SYGVKD.

Ten or more counts support this clonotype. The J gene is TRBJ2-5, the V gene TRBV4-1; D ambiguous. The V gene lost 0 bases and the J gene lost 0 bases, with 8 bases spanning the gap. CDR3 length: 15 amino acids. CDR1 and CDR2 (germline): MGHRA, YSYEKL. CDR3 residues: CASSQERLHQETQYF. In DNA, the CDR3 is TGCGCCAGCAGCCAAGAACGTCTCCACCAAGAGACCCAGTACTTC.

Ten or more counts support this clonotype. The junction departs from the called germline gene at one end, perhaps through a read error. The chain's CDR3 is CASSLEQGYEQYF. CDR3 bases: TGTGCCAGCAGCTTGGAGCAGGGCTACGAGCAGTACTTC. The V and J genes are TRBV5-1 and TRBJ2-7, with TRBD1 as a possible D gene (5 bases). Germline loops: CDR1 SGHRS, CDR2 YFSETQ. The CDR3 length is 13 residues.

There are a few counts of this clonotype. This chain joins TRBV5-1 and TRBJ2-3, with 12 bases that match TRBD2. Germline CDR1 is SGHRS and CDR2 is YFSETQ. With 1 base clipped from V and 0 bases from J, the junction kept 12 bases outside the gene matches. The CDR3 covers 20 residues. The CDR3 is CASSLTGMLAGGRSTDTQYF. In DNA, the CDR3 is TGCGCCAGCAGCTTGACCGGGATGCTAGCGGGGGGGCGAAGCACAGATACGCAGTATTTT.

The sample holds a few counts of this clonotype. The chain joins TRBV6-5 to TRBJ1-5; no clear D. This CDR3 has 12 amino acids. Germline loops: CDR1 MNHEY, CDR2 SVGAGI. V dropped 4 bases and J dropped 6 bases, with 7 bases sitting between them. The CDR3 loop is CASSSQAQPQHF. The CDR3 region has the DNA TGTGCCAGCAGTTCTCAAGCTCAGCCCCAGCATTTT.

This chain connects TRBV7-2 to TRBJ2-7; tentative D call: TRBD1 (6 bases). This CDR3 region has 14 residues. V dropped 0 bases and J dropped 5 bases, with 11 bases sitting between them. Germline CDR1 reads SGHTA; CDR2 reads FQGNSA. Here the CDR3 DNA reads TGTGCCAGCAGCTTAGCGCACAGGGCCCACGAGCAGTACTTC. This gives the protein CASSLAHRAHEQYF.

This clonotype appeared a few times. The chain is built from TRBV15 and TRBJ2-1; no firm D call. The CDR3 contains 13 residues. Germline V gene data show CDR1 as LNHNV and CDR2 as YYDKDF (reference sequence). V was shortened by 0 bases and J by 5 bases, with 5 bases between the two germline ends. CDR3 protein: CATSRDPHNEQFF. The CDR3 nucleotides read TGTGCCACCAGCAGAGATCCCCACAATGAGCAGTTCTTC.

V gene TRBV9 combines with J gene TRBJ2-2; the D is unclear. This CDR3 spans 16 amino acids. V shed 0 bases and J shed 6 bases, with 15 bases lying between them. Germline V lookup: CDR1 SGDLS, CDR2 YYNGEE. CDR3: CASSVAFIRRAGELFF. The CDR3 DNA follows: TGTGCCAGCAGCGTAGCTTTTATCAGGAGAGCCGGGGAGCTGTTTTTT.

The chain employs TRBV20-1 and TRBJ2-3, with TRBD2 as a possible D gene (6 bases). CDR1 and CDR2 from the germline V gene are DFQATT and SNEGSKA (reference sequence). V was clipped by 5 bases and J by 8 bases, with 23 bases between them. The CDR3 is 15 amino acids. The CDR3 spells CSAGRLDRTGGTQYF. The CDR3 DNA sequence: TGCAGTGCTGGCCGACTAGATAGGACCGGGGGTACGCAGTATTTT.

The table lists this clonotype with a few counts. This chain uses TRBV2 with TRBJ2-2; TRBD2 is a possible D gene (6 bases). The CDR3 has 14 residues. Trimming shortened V by 6 bases and J by 0 bases, and 8 bases separated the two germline ends. Germline CDR1 and CDR2: SNHLY and FYNNEI. In nucleotides, the CDR3 is TGTGCCAGCAGGGGACTTACGAACACCGGGGAGCTGTTTTTT. The encoded protein is CASRGLTNTGELFF.

The genes are TRBV20-1 and TRBJ2-1; 10 nucleotides line up with TRBD2. Trimming at V came to 5 bases and at J to 3 bases, leaving 10 bases not matched to a gene. Per the germline V gene, CDR1 is DFQATT and CDR2 is SNEGSKA (reference sequence). The CDR3 is 16 residues long. The CDR3 sequence is CSAPTRLAGLYNEQFF. The DNA for the CDR3 is TGCAGTGCTCCCACCAGACTAGCGGGCCTCTACAATGAGCAGTTCTTC.

The CDR3 sequence: CASSSRTVTGDTQYF. CDR3 nucleotide sequence: TGTGCCAGCAGTTCCCGGACCGTTACGGGAGATACGCAGTATTTT. This chain connects TRBV27 to TRBJ2-3, with D uncertain. This CDR3 region has 15 residues. The germline V gene has CDR1 MNHEY and CDR2 SMNVEV (reference sequence). Deletions cut 4 bases from V and 5 bases from J, with 16 bases between.

This clonotype was recorded once. This chain connects TRBV5-1 to TRBJ2-1; 12 bases map to TRBD2. Germline CDR1 is SGHRS and CDR2 is YFSETQ. V was clipped by 4 bases and J by 7 bases; unmatched bases: 6. There are 15 residues in the CDR3. This chain's CDR3 is CASSASGLAGNEQFF. The CDR3, as DNA: TGCGCCAGCAGCGCGAGCGGACTAGCGGGGAATGAGCAGTTCTTC.

This clonotype was found many times. The V and J genes are TRBV12-3 or TRBV12-4 and TRBJ2-4; TRBD2 might be the D (6 bases). CDR3 length: 12 residues. The V end lost 3 bases, the J end lost 15 bases, and 15 bases lay between the germline ends. As DNA, the CDR3 is TGTGCCAGCAGTTTCCTCGGGGGTCCTCCGTACTTC. Encoded protein: CASSFLGGPPYF.

V usage is TRBV12-3 or TRBV12-4 and J usage is TRBJ2-7; D ambiguous. V was shortened by 6 bases and J by 5 bases, with 14 bases between the two germline ends. CDR3 length: 13 residues. The CDR3 spells CASSLRLWNEQYF. The CDR3 nucleotides read TGTGCCAGCAGCCTCAGGCTTTGGAACGAGCAGTACTTC.